This TCR beta chain is from a study of OX40 agonist ivuxolimab in advanced cancers. TCRdb keeps only in-frame clones here, not all; method: immunoSEQ multiplex PCR. The data contain 9,000 to 13,000 clones, 79% of them singletons. CDR1 MDHEN and CDR2 SYDVKM come from the germline V gene. Losses at the gene ends were 3 bases for V and 1 base for J; bases not matched to a gene: 5. The CDR3 loop spans 15 amino acids. The starting material was CD4+ or CD8+ T cells sorted from blood, obtained in a trial of the OX40 agonist ivuxolimab. The chain is built from TRBV28 and TRBJ2-7; 8 nucleotides agree with TRBD1. This TCR came from an adult with an advanced solid tumor such as melanoma, head and neck, liver or kidney cancer. The CDR3: CASSFLGTGSYEQYF. The CDR3 DNA reads as TGTGCCAGCAGTTTTCTTGGGACAGGTTCCTACGAGCAGTACTTC.